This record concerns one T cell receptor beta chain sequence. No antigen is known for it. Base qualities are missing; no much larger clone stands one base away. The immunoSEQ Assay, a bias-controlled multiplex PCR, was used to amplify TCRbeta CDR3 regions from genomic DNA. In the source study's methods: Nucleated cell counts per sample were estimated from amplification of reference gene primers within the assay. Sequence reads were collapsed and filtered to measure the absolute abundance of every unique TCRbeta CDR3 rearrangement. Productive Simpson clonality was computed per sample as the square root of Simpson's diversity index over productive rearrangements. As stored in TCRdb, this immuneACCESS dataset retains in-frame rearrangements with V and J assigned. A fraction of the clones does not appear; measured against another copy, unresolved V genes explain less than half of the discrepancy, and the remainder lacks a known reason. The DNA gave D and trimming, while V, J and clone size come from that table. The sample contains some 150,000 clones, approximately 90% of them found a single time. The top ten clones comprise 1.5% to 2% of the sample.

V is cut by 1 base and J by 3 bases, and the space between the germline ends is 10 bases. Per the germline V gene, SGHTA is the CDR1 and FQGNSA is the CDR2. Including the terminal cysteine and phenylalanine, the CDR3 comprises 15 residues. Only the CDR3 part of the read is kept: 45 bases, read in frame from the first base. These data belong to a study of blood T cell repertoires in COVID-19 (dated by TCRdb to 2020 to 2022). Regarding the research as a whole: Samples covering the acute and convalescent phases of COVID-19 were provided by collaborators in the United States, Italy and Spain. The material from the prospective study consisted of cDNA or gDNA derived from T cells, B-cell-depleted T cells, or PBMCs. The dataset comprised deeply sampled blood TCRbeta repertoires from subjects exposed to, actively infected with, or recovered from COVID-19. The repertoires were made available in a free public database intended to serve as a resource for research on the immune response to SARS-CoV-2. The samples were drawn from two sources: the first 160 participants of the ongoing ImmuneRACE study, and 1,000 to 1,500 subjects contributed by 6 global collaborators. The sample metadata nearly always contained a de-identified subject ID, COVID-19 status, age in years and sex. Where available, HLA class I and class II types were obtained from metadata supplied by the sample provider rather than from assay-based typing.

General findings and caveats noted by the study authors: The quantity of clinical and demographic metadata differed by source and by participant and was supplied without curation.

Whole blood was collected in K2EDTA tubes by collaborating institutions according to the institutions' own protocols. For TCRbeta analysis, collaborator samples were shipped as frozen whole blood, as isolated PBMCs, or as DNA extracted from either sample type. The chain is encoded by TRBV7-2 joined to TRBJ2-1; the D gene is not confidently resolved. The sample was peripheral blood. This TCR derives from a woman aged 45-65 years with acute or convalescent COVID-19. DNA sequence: TGTGCCAGCAGCTTAGATCCCACTGGCTACAATGAGCAGTTCTTC. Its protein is CASSLDPTGYNEQFF.